This T cell receptor (beta chain) came from a study of blood T cell repertoires in COVID-19. Study information: Samples taken during acute and convalescent COVID-19 were collected in the United States, Italy and Spain.

This CDR3 is 14 amino acids long. The V end was cut by 0 bases, the J end by 0 bases, with 7 bases between. Germline V gene sequence: CDR1 SGHRS, CDR2 YFSETQ. TCRdb keeps only in-frame clones here, not all; method: immunoSEQ multiplex PCR. The table has 200,000 or so clones, about 80% seen once; the top ten hold 3%. Sequencing used peripheral blood. The J gene is TRBJ2-7, the V gene TRBV5-1; tentative D call: TRBD2 (5 bases). The TCR comes from a woman in her thirties who had recovered from COVID-19. The CDR3 reads CASSLGTPSYEQYF. The CDR3, as DNA: TGCGCCAGCAGCTTGGGGACTCCCTCCTACGAGCAGTACTTC.